The 26 T cell receptor beta chains below were found in one sample sequenced in a study of shared clonotypes between healthy human individuals. Using immunoSEQ multiplex PCR, the repertoire was profiled, and TCRdb retains in-frame clones only, with some absent. The repertoire holds approximately 530,000 clones, with 96% as singletons. Sequencing used naive CD4+ T cells sorted from blood. As to subset: CD45RA+ positively selected. The receptors shown here come from a young woman in good health.

J is TRBJ2-1 and V is TRBV2; TRBD1 might be the D (6 bases). This CDR3 has 16 amino acids. V was trimmed by 3 bases and J by 0 bases, leaving 12 bases between them. Germline values: CDR1 SNHLY, CDR2 FYNNEI. The CDR3 loop reads CASSDEADSSYNEQFF. CDR3 sequence (DNA): TGTGCCAGCAGTGATGAGGCGGACAGCTCCTACAATGAGCAGTTCTTC.

The CDR3 region has the DNA TGTGCCAGCAGCCGACAGGGAAACGAGCAGTACTTC. It specifies CASSRQGNEQYF. The J gene is TRBJ2-7, the V gene TRBV27, with TRBD1 matching 7 bases. V gave up 6 bases and J gave up 5 bases; unmatched junction bases: 4. Germline V gives CDR1 MNHEY, CDR2 SMNVEV (reference sequence). The CDR3 has 12 residues.

The rearrangement uses TRBV7-9 and TRBJ2-3; TRBD1 matches at 7 bases. Losses at the gene ends were 5 bases for V and 0 bases for J; bases not matched to a gene: 17. CDR1 is SEHNR, CDR2 FQNEAQ, per germline (reference sequence). CDR3 length: 19 residues. The CDR3 is CASSPPRRLGTVSTDTQYF. Written as DNA, the CDR3 is TGTGCCAGCAGCCCTCCTCGTAGACTCGGGACAGTAAGCACAGATACGCAGTATTTT.

The chain combines TRBV30 with TRBJ1-5; 9 bases match TRBD1. The junction had 9 bases not matched to a gene; V was cut back by 2 bases and J by 4 bases. Germline assignment: CDR1 GTSNPN and CDR2 SVGIG (reference sequence). The length of the CDR3 is 16 residues. DNA for the CDR3: TGTGCCTGGAGTCTCGTGGGACAGGGACGTAATCAGCCCCAGCATTTT. Its protein is CAWSLVGQGRNQPQHF.

This clone was recorded once. Here the CDR3 DNA reads TGTGCCAGTAGTCCTTCGACAGGGGGGACCGGGGAGCTGTTTTTT. It specifies CASSPSTGGTGELFF. The rearrangement joins TRBV19 to TRBJ2-2, with 9 bases fitting TRBD1. This CDR3 comprises 15 residues. CDR1 is LNHDA and CDR2 is SQIVND in the germline V gene (reference sequence). V lost 5 bases to trimming and J lost 5 bases; unmatched junction nucleotides: 6.

This chain uses TRBV7-6 with TRBJ1-6; 9 bases are a match to TRBD1. Losses at the gene ends were 3 bases for V and 10 bases for J; bases not matched to a gene: 4. The CDR3 runs 14 residues. Germline V gene sequence: CDR1 SGHVS, CDR2 FNYEAQ. CDR3 DNA sequence: TGTGCCAGCAGCTTCCGGGACAGGGACTCACCCCTCCACTTT. This codes for CASSFRDRDSPLHF.

The chain joins TRBV7-9 to TRBJ2-5; no firm D call. V lost 5 bases, J lost 4 bases, and 11 bases lay in between. The CDR3 is 13 amino acids. Germline V gives CDR1 SEHNR, CDR2 FQNEAQ (reference sequence). Written as DNA, the CDR3 is TGTGCCAGCAGCGGCGGTTTAGGAGAGACCCAGTACTTC. Its protein is CASSGGLGETQYF.

The chain recombines TRBV5-4 with TRBJ2-7; unclear D gene. From germline, CDR1 is SGHNT and CDR2 YYREEE (reference sequence). Trimming removed 2 bases from V and 2 bases from J, with 14 bases in between. CDR3 length equals 15 residues. The CDR3 protein is CASSFYYRLPYEQYF. CDR3 nucleotides: TGTGCCAGCAGCTTTTATTATAGGTTGCCCTACGAGCAGTACTTC.

This clone was seen once. V is TRBV27 and J is TRBJ2-1, with TRBD2 identical over 10 bases. The CDR3 is 17 residues long. V lost 4 bases, J lost 6 bases, and 12 bases stayed unmatched. Germline V gene data show CDR1 as MNHEY and CDR2 as SMNVEV (reference sequence). The CDR3: CASSSAELAGVSNEQFF. The CDR3 coding sequence is TGTGCCAGCAGTTCAGCCGAGCTAGCGGGAGTTTCCAATGAGCAGTTCTTC.

The chain carries TRBV5-1 and TRBJ1-3; D is unresolved. Looked up from germline, CDR1 is SGHRS and CDR2 is YFSETQ. Trimming pared 4 bases from V and 0 bases from J, leaving 20 bases between. The CDR3 loop spans 18 amino acids. CDR3 region: CASSPPQEGYLSGNTIYF. In nucleotides, the CDR3 is TGCGCCAGCAGCCCCCCCCAAGAGGGCTACCTCTCTGGAAACACCATATATTTT.

V gene TRBV5-1 combines with J gene TRBJ1-1; D possibly corresponds to TRBD1 (5 bases). V was pared by 2 bases and J by 3 bases, with 8 bases between. Germline V CDR1 and CDR2: SGHRS, YFSETQ. The CDR3 extends over 13 amino acids. The CDR3 DNA reads TGCGCCAGCAGCTTTTCGGGGGACACTGAAGCTTTCTTT. Translated, it gives CASSFSGDTEAFF.

The chain couples TRBV11-3 to TRBJ2-2, with 8 bases identical to TRBD1. The germline V gene has CDR1 SGHNT and CDR2 YENEEA. This CDR3 is built from 13 residues. Germline trimming cut 6 bases from V and 6 bases from J; bases unmatched to any gene: 3. Written as DNA, the CDR3 is TGTGCCAGCAGGGCAGGGGGCTCCGGGGAGCTGTTTTTT. Protein: CASRAGGSGELFF.

This clone was observed a single time. This chain links TRBV5-1 with TRBJ2-1; 11 positions agree with TRBD2. Trimming cost V 4 bases and J 6 bases; bases outside gene matches: 12. This CDR3 spans 17 amino acids. CDR1 SGHRS and CDR2 YFSETQ come from the germline V gene. CDR3 region: CASSPRASGRSGNEQFF. CDR3 coding DNA: TGCGCCAGCAGCCCGCGGGCTAGCGGGAGGTCTGGCAATGAGCAGTTCTTC.

As regards this clone: The junction departs from germline at one end; a sequencing error may be responsible. The chain's CDR3 is CASSQEMDYGYTF. DNA for the CDR3: TGCGCCAGCAGCCAAGAAATGGACTATGGCTACACCTTC. The V and J genes are TRBV7-3 and TRBJ1-2; unclear D gene. The CDR3 length is 13 residues. CDR1 is SGHTA, CDR2 FQGTGA, per germline.

In DNA form, the CDR3 reads TGCGCCAGCAGCCCCACCGCGGGACCCTCCTACGAGCAGTACTTC. Translated: CASSPTAGPSYEQYF. The chain is built from TRBV4-1 and TRBJ2-7, with D maybe TRBD2 (6 bases). The CDR3 spans 15 residues. The V gene lost 4 bases and the J gene lost 0 bases, with 13 bases spanning the gap. Germline CDR1 MGHRA, CDR2 YSYEKL.

This chain connects TRBV28 to TRBJ2-7, with 10 bases aligning to TRBD1. The CDR3 is 15 amino acids. Germline trimming cut 6 bases from V and 6 bases from J; bases unmatched to any gene: 11. Looked up from germline, CDR1 is MDHEN and CDR2 is SYDVKM. CDR3: CASRGTLDRGREQYF. CDR3 DNA sequence: TGTGCCAGCAGGGGGACCCTTGACAGGGGGCGCGAGCAGTACTTC. Drawing the rest from reference TRBV28 and TRBJ2-7, the complete variable domain is DVKVTQSSRYLVKRTGEKVFLECVQDMDHENMFWYRQDPGLGLRLIYFSYDVKMKEKGDIPEGYSVSREKKERFSLILESASTNQTSMYLCASRGTLDRGREQYFGPGTRLTVT.

The J gene is TRBJ2-3, the V gene TRBV2; D may match TRBD1 or TRBD2 (5 bases each). Germline-derived CDR1 and CDR2 are SNHLY and FYNNEI. The CDR3 spans 17 residues. V was shortened by 6 bases and J by 2 bases, with 21 bases between the two germline ends. The CDR3: CASRESRQSGNTDTQYF. DNA of the CDR3: TGTGCCAGCAGAGAGAGTCGACAGAGCGGAAACACAGATACGCAGTATTTT. The complete variable domain, with remaining parts taken from reference TRBV2 and TRBJ2-3, reads EPEVTQTPSHQVTQMGQEVILRCVPISNHLYFYWYRQILGQKVEFLVSFYNNEISEKSEIFDDQFSVERPDGSNFTLKIRSTKLEDSAMYFCASRESRQSGNTDTQYFGPGTRLTVL.

The J gene is TRBJ2-1, the V gene TRBV6-1; D is unresolved. This CDR3 region has 13 residues. Trimming took off 6 bases at V and 8 bases at J, with 14 bases between the two ends. Germline CDR1 is MNHNS and CDR2 is SASEGT. The CDR3 DNA follows: TGTGCCAGCAGAAAGATGGGAAGCTATGAGCAGTTCTTC. Protein: CASRKMGSYEQFF.

The V and J genes are TRBV28 and TRBJ1-5; a possible D gene is TRBD1 (5 bases). The germline V gene has CDR1 MDHEN and CDR2 SYDVKM. V was shortened by 3 bases and J by 5 bases, with 17 bases between the two germline ends. This CDR3 comprises 16 residues. The CDR3 spells CASSFMGGVGDQPQHF. The CDR3, as DNA: TGTGCCAGCAGTTTTATGGGCGGGGTAGGGGATCAGCCCCAGCATTTT.

The V gene is TRBV2, the J gene TRBJ2-7; perhaps TRBD2 as D (6 bases). Germline CDR1 reads SNHLY; CDR2 reads FYNNEI. With 5 bases removed from V and 1 base from J, the gap between germline ends came to 15 bases. This CDR3 contains 15 residues. CDR3 in amino acids: CASSQIQGGSYEQYF. CDR3 DNA sequence: TGTGCCAGCAGTCAAATTCAGGGAGGTTCCTACGAGCAGTACTTC.

The chain's CDR3 is CATRGQGDSPLHF. DNA of the CDR3: TGTGCCACCAGGGGGCAGGGTGATTCACCCCTCCACTTT. The V and J genes are TRBV10-3 and TRBJ1-6; 8 bases are shared with TRBD1. CDR1 and CDR2 (germline): ENHRY, SYGVKD. The CDR3 runs to 13 residues. With V trimmed by 10 bases and J by 8 bases, 7 bases remained unmatched.

V is TRBV28 and J is TRBJ1-5; TRBD1 matches 7 bases. This CDR3 spans 14 amino acids. Germline CDR1 and CDR2: MDHEN and SYDVKM. V shed 8 bases, J shed 4 bases, and the junction held 8 bases outside the gene matches. CDR3: CASRTGTANQPQHF. The CDR3 DNA follows: TGTGCCAGCCGGACTGGGACAGCAAATCAGCCCCAGCATTTT.

Only one count was recorded for this clone. The rearrangement joins TRBV27 to TRBJ1-2, with D perhaps matching TRBD1 (6 bases). Germline V CDR1 and CDR2: MNHEY, SMNVEV (reference sequence). Deletions cut 0 bases from V and 5 bases from J, with 10 bases between. CDR3 length: 14 amino acids. The CDR3 loop reads CASSLSRTEYGYTF. The CDR3 region has the DNA TGTGCCAGCAGTTTATCCAGGACAGAGTATGGCTACACCTTC.

The chain links TRBV7-8 to TRBJ1-1; TRBD1 matches 8 bases. This CDR3 spans 14 amino acids. V dropped 5 bases and J dropped 6; count of bases not matched to a gene: 8. Germline CDR1 is SGHVS and CDR2 is FQNEAQ. Here the CDR3 DNA reads TGTGCCAGCAGCCTGCGAACAGGGGGGGCTGAAGCTTTCTTT. Residues: CASSLRTGGAEAFF.

J is TRBJ1-5 and V is TRBV30; TRBD1 is a possible D gene (6 bases). V was trimmed by 1 base and J by 1 base, leaving 23 bases between them. The CDR3 is 19 amino acids. Germline loops: CDR1 GTSNPN, CDR2 SVGIG (reference sequence). The CDR3 loop reads CAWSDARRTGHNSNQPQHF. The CDR3 DNA reads as TGTGCCTGGAGTGATGCCCGTCGCACGGGACATAACAGCAATCAGCCCCAGCATTTT.

The CDR3 DNA sequence: TGTGCCAGCAGCTTAGCGCCCTATGGGGACAGCGAAGAGACCCAGTACTTC. Translating it yields CASSLAPYGDSEETQYF. The rearrangement links TRBV7-8 to TRBJ2-5, with TRBD1 identical over 7 bases. Germline V gives CDR1 SGHVS, CDR2 FQNEAQ. CDR3 length: 17 amino acids. Trimming took 0 bases from V and 3 from J; bases not matched to a gene: 10.